The rows below give T cell receptor beta chains drawn from one sample of a study of blood T cells in healthy people across ages. From the 5' RACE reads, TCRdb called clonotypes with MiXCR, one entry per CDR3 protein. The sample holds over 500,000 distinct CDR3 sequences, 27% seen once. Another study also made use of these data, one on T cells of mothers and their children.

The sequencing input was blood. These receptors were taken from a boy aged 2-15 years in good health. Each CDR3 is given with its conserved first and last residue. A D gene is named only where the DNA matches it firmly. For some rows the clone size is stated as once, few or many, or as a class when expanded; others skip it.

DNA: TGTGCCAGCAGCACCTCCCCAGCGGGAGGCTACACCTTC; CDR3: CASSTSPAGGYTF; size: -; J: TRBJ1-2; V: TRBV5-4; D: -
DNA: TGTGCCAGCAGTTATTTCGACATCAAGGGGAATGAAAAACTGTTTTTT; CDR3: CASSYFDIKGNEKLFF; size: few; J: TRBJ1-4; V: TRBV6-5; D: -
DNA: TGTGCCAGCAGTTCCACTCGGGGCCCCCATAATGAAAAGCTGTTTTTT; CDR3: CASSSTRGPHNEKLFF; size: -; J: TRBJ1-4; V: TRBV7-9; D: -
DNA: TGCAGCGTTGAAAATCCGTACTATGGCTACACCTTC; CDR3: CSVENPYYGYTF; size: -; J: TRBJ1-2; V: TRBV29-1; D: -
DNA: TGTGCCAGCAGCCCGACTAGCGGAAAAAACAATGAGCAGTTCTTC; CDR3: CASSPTSGKNNEQFF; size: -; J: TRBJ2-1; V: TRBV2; D: TRBD2
DNA: TGTGCCAGCAGCGGAAGATCTAGCGGGAGTCCCCACGAGCAGTACTTC; CDR3: CASSGRSSGSPHEQYF; size: -; J: TRBJ2-7; V: TRBV21-1; D: -
DNA: TGTGCCAGTAGTAGAGGGAGCTCCTACGAGCAGTACTTC; CDR3: CASSRGSSYEQYF; size: many; J: TRBJ2-7; V: TRBV6-2/TRBV6-3; D: -
DNA: TGCGCCAGCAGCTCCCCGGGGACAGGGGGCCGAAACACTGAAGCTTTCTTT; CDR3: CASSSPGTGGRNTEAFF; size: few; J: TRBJ1-1; V: TRBV4-1; D: TRBD1
DNA: TGTGCCAGCAGCTCCTATACAGGGCCTTTAGCCAAAAACATTCAGTACTTC; CDR3: CASSSYTGPLAKNIQYF; size: -; J: TRBJ2-4; V: TRBV11-2; D: -
DNA: TGTGCCAGCAGCCAAGTAGTGCTCAGGAACCTTAATGAAAAACTGTTTTTT; CDR3: CASSQVVLRNLNEKLFF; size: -; J: TRBJ1-4; V: TRBV3-1; D: -
DNA: TGCGCCAGCAGCTTTCCGGGAGTCCAACCGGGAGAGACCCAGTACTTC; CDR3: CASSFPGVQPGETQYF; size: -; J: TRBJ2-5; V: TRBV5-1; D: -
DNA: TGTGCCAGCAGTTTAGGTAGCGGGGCCACAGATACGCAGTATTTT; CDR3: CASSLGSGATDTQYF; size: -; J: TRBJ2-3; V: TRBV12-3/TRBV12-4; D: TRBD2
DNA: TGTGCCAGCAGTTCGGACCCACAGGGAGACCGTCTTGAAGCTTTCTTT; CDR3: CASSSDPQGDRLEAFF; size: -; J: TRBJ1-1; V: TRBV28; D: -
DNA: TGTGCCAGCAGTACTAGCGGGGGGGCTGGCCCCTACGAGCAGTACTTC; CDR3: CASSTSGGAGPYEQYF; size: -; J: TRBJ2-7; V: TRBV2; D: TRBD2
DNA: TGCGCCAGCAGCCAAGATAGGGAGGGAGTTGGCTACACCTTC; CDR3: CASSQDREGVGYTF; size: -; J: TRBJ1-2; V: TRBV4-1; D: -
DNA: TGTGCCAGCAGCTTAAGTGCTAGCGGAGAGACCCAGTACTTC; CDR3: CASSLSASGETQYF; size: few; J: TRBJ2-5; V: TRBV7-3; D: TRBD2
DNA: TGTGCCAGCAGCCACAGACAGGGCCTCTACGAGCAGTACTTC; CDR3: CASSHRQGLYEQYF; size: few; J: TRBJ2-7; V: TRBV7-2; D: TRBD1
DNA: TGTGCCAGCAGTGAATCGGGACTAGCCGAGACCCAGTACTTC; CDR3: CASSESGLAETQYF; size: once; J: TRBJ2-5; V: TRBV6-1; D: TRBD2
DNA: TGTGCCAGCAGCGACGAGCAGACGATCGAGCAGTACTTC; CDR3: CASSDEQTIEQYF; size: few; J: TRBJ2-7; V: TRBV11-1; D: -
DNA: TGTGCCACCTCGGGGGGGGTCTACGAGCAGTACTTC; CDR3: CATSGGVYEQYF; size: few; J: TRBJ2-7; V: TRBV3-1; D: TRBD2
DNA: TGTGCCAGCAGGTTACGAGCGGGGTGGACAGATACGCAGTATTTT; CDR3: CASRLRAGWTDTQYF; size: few; J: TRBJ2-3; V: TRBV7-3; D: TRBD2
DNA: TGCAGTGCTAGAGATAGCCTAGCTGGGGGGTCGAAGACCCAGTACTTC; CDR3: CSARDSLAGGSKTQYF; size: once; J: TRBJ2-5; V: TRBV20-1; D: -
DNA: TGTGCCAGCAGTTACGAAGCGACCAGCCAAGAGACCCAGTACTTC; CDR3: CASSYEATSQETQYF; size: -; J: TRBJ2-5; V: TRBV6-5; D: -
DNA: TGTGCCAGCAGCCCCCGGGGCGCGAGGGAGCAGTACTTC; CDR3: CASSPRGAREQYF; size: few; J: TRBJ2-7; V: TRBV3-1; D: -
DNA: TGTGCCAGCAAGGCCGGGACAGCTCAAGAGACCCAGTACTTC; CDR3: CASKAGTAQETQYF; size: few; J: TRBJ2-5; V: TRBV2; D: TRBD1
DNA: TGCAGCGTCCCGAGCGGGGGGGCCCCAGATACGCAGTATTTT; CDR3: CSVPSGGAPDTQYF; size: -; J: TRBJ2-3; V: TRBV29-1; D: TRBD2